Listed below are T cell receptor beta chains from one sample, sequenced in a study of OX40 agonist ivuxolimab in advanced cancers. Method: immunoSEQ multiplex PCR; TCRdb's copy keeps in-frame clones and lacks some. The table shows about 19,000 clones, with about 75% occurring only once. Sequencing used CD4+ or CD8+ T cells sorted from blood, obtained in a trial of the OX40 agonist ivuxolimab. Every receptor here comes from an adult with an advanced solid tumor such as melanoma, head and neck, liver or kidney cancer. Each CDR3 is given with its conserved first and last residue. D genes are given only for firm matches. Where a row states a size, it is once, few, many or the class of an expanded clone; other rows omit it.

TRBV15	-	-	TRBJ1-2	CATRRIPYGYTF	TGTGCCACCAGACGCATCCCCTATGGCTACACCTTC
TRBV9	-	-	TRBJ1-2	CASSPQGEGHYGYTF	TGTGCCAGCAGCCCCCAGGGAGAGGGTCACTATGGCTACACCTTC
TRBV19	-	-	TRBJ2-5	CASSIDEKETQYF	TGTGCCAGTAGTATAGATGAGAAAGAGACCCAGTACTTC
TRBV28	medium-sized	-	TRBJ2-2	CASSLGRTNTGELFF	TGTGCCAGCAGTTTAGGCAGAACCAACACCGGGGAGCTGTTTTTT
TRBV27	-	-	TRBJ1-6	CASSFGGGIRSPLHF	TGTGCCAGCAGTTTCGGTGGGGGGATTCGATCACCCCTCCACTTT
TRBV28	-	TRBD1	TRBJ2-7	CASSSYPGQHYEQYF	TGTGCCAGCAGTTCCTACCCGGGACAGCACTACGAGCAGTACTTC
TRBV5-6	-	TRBD2	TRBJ2-7	CASSLLAGGRSEQYF	TGTGCCAGCAGCTTACTAGCGGGGGGGAGGAGCGAGCAGTACTTC
TRBV7-3	-	-	TRBJ1-3	CASSLALTSGNTIYF	TGTGCCAGCAGCTTAGCGCTGACCTCTGGAAACACCATATATTTT
TRBV6-6	-	-	TRBJ2-7	CASSLGDEQYF	TGTGCCAGCAGTTTGGGAGACGAGCAGTACTTC
TRBV9	-	-	TRBJ1-1	CASSPTAGGTTEAFF	TGTGCCAGCAGCCCCACGGCGGGGGGTACGACTGAAGCTTTCTTT
TRBV7-3	-	-	TRBJ1-1	CASSPNGGDYTEAFF	TGTGCCAGCAGCCCAAATGGGGGGGACTATACTGAAGCTTTCTTT
TRBV4-3	medium-sized	-	TRBJ2-7	CASSQDWGTYEQYF	TGCGCCAGCAGCCAAGATTGGGGGACCTACGAGCAGTACTTC
TRBV23-1	-	TRBD1	TRBJ2-2	CASSQSSPGQGVGGELFF	TGCGCCAGCAGTCAATCGTCTCCGGGACAGGGTGTTGGCGGGGAGCTGTTTTTT
TRBV27	-	-	TRBJ2-3	CASSFLPGVPLGTDTQYF	TGTGCCAGCAGTTTCCTCCCGGGAGTACCTTTGGGGACAGATACGCAGTATTTT
TRBV28	-	-	TRBJ1-1	CASSLPDRWAFF	TGTGCCAGCAGTTTACCAGACCGGTGGGCTTTCTTT
TRBV7-2	-	-	TRBJ1-1	CASSSSGTEAFF	TGTGCCAGCAGCTCATCCGGGACTGAAGCTTTCTTT
TRBV6-5	once	-	TRBJ1-5	CASTESSNQPQHF	TGTGCCAGCACCGAGAGTAGCAATCAGCCCCAGCATTTT
TRBV4-2	-	TRBD2	TRBJ2-7	CASSQGLAGALYEQYF	TGTGCCAGCAGCCAAGGACTAGCGGGGGCTCTCTACGAGCAGTACTTC
TRBV7-9	once	TRBD2	TRBJ2-1	CASSPAGTSGGSRYNEQFF	TGTGCCAGCAGCCCAGCCGGGACTAGCGGGGGCTCCCGTTACAATGAGCAGTTCTTC
TRBV4-3	-	-	TRBJ1-2	CASSQAGTTYGYTF	TGCGCCAGCAGCCAAGCCGGGACCACCTATGGCTACACCTTC
TRBV15	-	-	TRBJ1-3	CATSAHTGGSGNTIYF	TGTGCCACCAGCGCCCATACGGGGGGCTCTGGAAACACCATATATTTT
TRBV19	-	TRBD2	TRBJ2-1	CASKTFSGRGNEQFF	TGTGCCAGTAAAACATTTAGCGGGAGGGGGAATGAGCAGTTCTTC
TRBV5-5	-	-	TRBJ2-7	CASSLGYEQYF	TGTGCCAGCAGCCTGGGTTACGAGCAGTACTTC
TRBV7-2	-	TRBD1	TRBJ2-7	CASSLGTGRGYEQYF	TGTGCCAGCAGCTTAGGGACAGGAAGGGGATACGAGCAGTACTTC
TRBV4-1	-	TRBD2	TRBJ2-1	CASSLGLAGGHEQFF	TGCGCCAGCAGCCTGGGACTAGCGGGAGGCCATGAGCAGTTCTTC
TRBV7-9	few	-	TRBJ2-7	CASSLVGPTYEQYF	TGTGCCAGCAGCTTAGTTGGACCTACCTACGAGCAGTACTTC
TRBV7-9	-	-	TRBJ2-7	CAIQLRVGNEQYF	TGTGCCATTCAACTCAGGGTTGGCAACGAGCAGTACTTC
TRBV5-6	-	TRBD1	TRBJ2-7	CASSLAWTGGPYEQYF	TGTGCCAGCAGCTTGGCCTGGACAGGGGGACCCTACGAGCAGTACTTC
TRBV6-5	-	TRBD1	TRBJ2-7	CASSYSDRAYEQYF	TGTGCCAGCAGTTACTCGGACAGGGCCTACGAGCAGTACTTC
TRBV9	few	-	TRBJ2-6	CASSVLSGANVLTF	TGTGCCAGCAGCGTCTTATCTGGGGCCAACGTCCTGACTTTC
TRBV5-1	-	-	TRBJ1-2	CASSLKGRGDGYTF	TGCGCCAGCAGCTTGAAGGGACGGGGAGATGGCTACACCTTC
TRBV11-2	-	-	TRBJ2-4	CASSLETEGLKNIQYF	TGTGCCAGCAGCTTAGAGACTGAAGGGCTCAAAAACATTCAGTACTTC
TRBV28	-	TRBD2	TRBJ2-3	CATELAGHSTDTQYF	TGTGCCACCGAACTAGCGGGCCATAGCACAGATACGCAGTATTTT
TRBV7-9	-	TRBD1	TRBJ2-7	CASSLGQGVGEQYF	TGTGCCAGCAGCTTAGGACAGGGGGTTGGTGAGCAGTACTTC
TRBV30	few	TRBD2	TRBJ2-2	CAGSPLAGRDGELFF	TGTGCCGGGTCTCCGCTAGCGGGACGGGACGGGGAGCTGTTTTTT
TRBV27	-	TRBD1	TRBJ2-1	CASSPNEGAIVNEQFF	TGTGCCAGCAGTCCGAATGAGGGGGCGATTGTAAATGAGCAGTTCTTC
TRBV19	-	-	TRBJ1-1	CASSSGVGNTEAFF	TGTGCCAGTAGTTCCGGGGTGGGGAACACTGAAGCTTTCTTT
TRBV9	medium-sized	-	TRBJ1-4	CASSAQGVQGEKLFF	TGTGCCAGCAGCGCTCAGGGAGTCCAGGGGGAAAAACTGTTTTTT
TRBV5-4	-	-	TRBJ2-1	CASSLAGGGLEEQFF	TGTGCCAGCAGCTTGGCCGGTGGGGGCCTGGAAGAGCAGTTCTTC
TRBV10-2	-	TRBD2	TRBJ2-3	CASKGDLAGYMDTQYF	TGCGCCAGCAAGGGCGATTTAGCGGGGTACATGGATACGCAGTATTTT
TRBV7-8	-	-	TRBJ1-5	CASSSDRNRGNQPQHF	TGTGCCAGCAGCTCCGACAGGAACAGAGGCAATCAGCCCCAGCATTTT
TRBV4-3	-	TRBD1	TRBJ2-5	CASSQTTGAETQYF	TGCGCCAGCAGCCAGACTACAGGGGCAGAGACCCAGTACTTC
TRBV27	-	-	TRBJ2-2	CASSLDPSAAGELFF	TGTGCCAGCAGTTTAGACCCTTCGGCCGCCGGGGAGCTGTTTTTT
TRBV28	-	-	TRBJ2-7	CATNSISSYEQYF	TGTGCCACCAACTCTATTAGCTCCTACGAGCAGTACTTC
TRBV4-1	-	TRBD1	TRBJ2-4	CASSQEGTGGPDIQYF	TGCGCCAGCAGCCAAGAAGGTACAGGGGGCCCTGACATTCAGTACTTC
TRBV10-2	-	TRBD2	TRBJ2-1	CASASGSYNEQFF	TGCGCCAGCGCTAGCGGGAGCTACAATGAGCAGTTCTTC
TRBV6-4	-	TRBD2	TRBJ2-3	CASSSGTSGSDTQYF	TGTGCCAGCAGTTCCGGGACTAGCGGATCAGATACGCAGTATTTT
TRBV9	once	-	TRBJ1-1	CASSPTGKGLDTEAFF	TGTGCCAGCAGCCCAACAGGCAAGGGGTTAGACACTGAAGCTTTCTTT
TRBV5-6	-	-	TRBJ1-2	CASSSPDTHYGYTF	TGTGCCAGCAGCTCCCCGGACACCCACTATGGCTACACCTTC
TRBV5-1	-	TRBD2	TRBJ2-1	CASSSPSGTTLSSYNEQFF	TGCGCCAGCAGCTCCCCCTCCGGGACTACCTTGAGCTCCTACAATGAGCAGTTCTTC